The 11 T cell receptor beta chains reported below all come from one sample, sequenced in a study of cytomegalovirus exposure and HLA in healthy donors. TCRdb's table, derived via immunoSEQ multiplex PCR, lists solely in-frame clones and lacks some. Of about 220,000 clones listed, over 70% are singletons. Sample: PBMCs. These receptors were collected from a woman aged 30 to 39 in good health and CMV-seropositive.

V usage is TRBV11-2 and J usage is TRBJ2-2, with D maybe TRBD1 (6 bases). The CDR3 spans 13 residues. V was shortened by 1 base and J by 6 bases, with 6 bases between the two germline ends. Germline CDR1 and CDR2: SGHAT and FQNNGV. CDR3 region: CASSLAGAGELFF. The CDR3 coding sequence is TGTGCCAGCAGCTTAGCAGGGGCCGGGGAGCTGTTTTTT.

The rearrangement joins TRBV2 to TRBJ1-2; 8 nucleotides align to TRBD1. CDR3 size: 17 residues. Germline V gene sequence: CDR1 SNHLY, CDR2 FYNNEI. V was pared by 7 bases and J by 4 bases, with 17 bases of the junction left unmatched. The CDR3 protein is CASTDREVTRWSYGYTF. CDR3 DNA sequence: TGTGCCAGCACGGACAGGGAAGTTACGAGGTGGAGCTATGGCTACACCTTC.

The chain links TRBV13 to TRBJ1-2, with a possible D match to TRBD1 (6 bases). Germline V gene sequence: CDR1 PRHDT, CDR2 FYEKMQ (reference sequence). The CDR3 loop spans 15 amino acids. V lost 3 bases, J lost 4 bases, and 15 bases lay in between. The CDR3 sequence is CASSFLSRGGYGYTF. CDR3 nucleotide sequence: TGTGCCAGCAGCTTCTTGTCCAGGGGAGGCTATGGCTACACCTTC.

The genes are TRBV4-1 and TRBJ1-5; maybe TRBD1 (5 bases). CDR1 and CDR2 from the germline V gene are MGHRA and YSYEKL. The CDR3 loop spans 15 amino acids. V lost 3 bases, J lost 4 bases, and 13 bases lay in between. CDR3 sequence reads: CASSHYRGENQPQHF. For the CDR3, the DNA is TGCGCCAGCAGCCATTACCGGGGCGAAAATCAGCCCCAGCATTTT.

This rearrangement joins TRBV11-1 to TRBJ2-1, with D maybe TRBD2 (5 bases). CDR3 length: 15 residues. Germline CDR1 reads SGHAT; CDR2 reads FQDESV (reference sequence). V lost 5 bases to trimming and J lost 2 bases, with 13 bases between them. CDR3 DNA: TGTGCCAGCAGCGCCGGGGTACTAGCCTACAATGAGCAGTTCTTC. This encodes CASSAGVLAYNEQFF.

This chain connects TRBV11-2 to TRBJ1-2; 7 bases align to TRBD1. The CDR3 is 13 amino acids. V shed 2 bases, J shed 6 bases, and the junction held 3 bases outside the gene matches. Germline V gives CDR1 SGHAT, CDR2 FQNNGV. The CDR3 here is CASSLLDRDGYTF. In nucleotides, the CDR3 is TGTGCCAGCAGCTTACTAGACAGGGATGGCTACACCTTC.

The chain is built from TRBV4-3 and TRBJ1-2; D perhaps matches TRBD1 (5 bases). The CDR3 loop spans 14 amino acids. Germline CDR1 reads LGHNA; CDR2 reads YSLEER. Trimming pared 4 bases from V and 7 bases from J, leaving 16 bases between. The DNA of the CDR3 is TGCGCCAGCAGCCCCAGGGTCCCCATTCGTGGCTACACCTTC. Translated: CASSPRVPIRGYTF.

The J gene is TRBJ1-2, the V gene TRBV10-3, with TRBD1 identical over 7 bases. J lost 3 bases, V lost 7 bases, and 11 bases had no gene match. This CDR3 spans 15 amino acids. Germline CDR1 and CDR2: ENHRY and SYGVKD. The CDR3 DNA sequence: TGTGCCATCACTCAAGACAGGGTGGTAGACTATGGCTACACCTTC. This translates into CAITQDRVVDYGYTF.

The V call is TRBV10-2, the J call TRBJ2-1; possibly TRBD2 for D (6 bases). Germline CDR1 is WSHSY and CDR2 is SAAADI. The CDR3 sequence is 15 residues long. V was shortened by 3 bases and J by 4 bases, with 13 bases between the two germline ends. CDR3 region: CASSELSGDYNEQFF. The CDR3 coding sequence is TGCGCCAGCAGTGAACTTAGCGGAGATTACAATGAGCAGTTCTTC.

The rearrangement links TRBV27 to TRBJ2-6; no definite D call. CDR1 is MNHEY and CDR2 is SMNVEV in the germline V gene (reference sequence). V was trimmed by 2 bases and J by 1 base, leaving 12 bases between them. This CDR3 has 17 residues. The CDR3 spells CASSLESGTSGANVLTF. The CDR3 DNA reads as TGTGCCAGCAGTTTAGAATCCGGTACGTCTGGGGCCAACGTCCTGACTTTC.

V is TRBV2 and J is TRBJ1-5, with TRBD1 matching 7 bases. This CDR3 has 16 amino acids. Germline V CDR1 and CDR2: SNHLY, FYNNEI. V trimming: 0 bases; J trimming: 2 bases; junction bases outside the gene matches: 4. The CDR3: CASSEALTGGNQPQHF. For the CDR3, the DNA is TGTGCCAGCAGTGAAGCGCTAACAGGGGGCAATCAGCCCCAGCATTTT.